The clone carrying this T cell receptor beta chain showed up many times. Antigen unknown. V dropped 4 bases and J dropped 8 bases, with 10 bases sitting between them. The length of the CDR3 is 12 residues. In germline, CDR1 is SGHRS, CDR2 YFSETQ. This specimen comes from a study of read filtering for tumor transcriptome and immune sequencing. The library was built from 400 ng RNA with molecular barcoded adaptors for alpha/delta and beta/gamma chains. TCRdb used MiXCR to reprocess the reads, holding one entry per CDR3 protein. The sample yields roughly 90,000 distinct CDR3 sequences, 20% to 25% seen once. Notes on the study in general: IR-seq captured clonotypes deeper and more reliably than RNA-seq.

The TCR sequence derives from a donor aged 40 or over with multiple myeloma. The sample taken for sequencing was a population of CD138-negative cells sorted from bone marrow. V is TRBV5-1 and J is TRBJ2-1; D ambiguous. CDR3 nucleotide sequence: TGCGCCAGCAGCCTTCAGCCAGATGAGCAGTTCTTC. Protein product: CASSLQPDEQFF.